The 21 T cell receptor beta chains in this list originate from one sample, sequenced in a study of T cell responses to AZD1222 COVID-19 vaccine. Profiled with immunoSEQ multiplex PCR; TCRdb holds only in-frame clones, not every one. The table lists some 130,000 clones, roughly 90% of them singletons, with 1.1% in the top ten. The sequencing here drew on peripheral blood, taken 28 days after the second AZD1222 dose. These receptors all stem from an adult who received the AZD1222 COVID-19 vaccine.

The rearrangement joins TRBV27 to TRBJ1-1; 9 bases are shared with TRBD1. Per germline, CDR1 MNHEY and CDR2 SMNVEV (reference sequence). V lost 0 bases to trimming and J lost 5 bases; unmatched junction nucleotides: 4. CDR3 length equals 15 residues. The CDR3 loop reads CASSLSGTGWTEAFF. CDR3 bases: TGTGCCAGCAGTTTATCGGGGACAGGGTGGACTGAAGCTTTCTTT.

V and J are TRBV7-9 and TRBJ2-3; 7 bases map to TRBD1. Germline CDR1 SEHNR, CDR2 FQNEAQ (reference sequence). J lost 2 bases, V lost 5 bases, and 7 bases had no gene match. This CDR3 has 15 amino acids. The CDR3 DNA reads TGTGCCAGCAGCCCCCCCGGGACAGCCACAGATACGCAGTATTTT. Translated, it gives CASSPPGTATDTQYF.

CDR3 amino acids: CASSRGLAPSDTQYF. Written as DNA, the CDR3 is TGTGCCAGCAGCCGAGGACTAGCCCCGTCGGATACGCAGTATTTT. The rearrangement uses TRBV7-8 and TRBJ2-3; 8 nucleotides line up with TRBD2. Germline V gene sequence: CDR1 SGHVS, CDR2 FQNEAQ. With 5 bases clipped from V and 6 bases from J, the junction kept 10 bases outside the gene matches. The CDR3 has 15 residues.

This chain links TRBV27 with TRBJ1-6; TRBD1 agrees at 9 bases. There are 15 residues in the CDR3. Germline V gives CDR1 MNHEY, CDR2 SMNVEV (reference sequence). V was clipped by 7 bases and J by 4 bases; unmatched bases: 5. This CDR3 reads CASNSGTGYNSPLHF. Written as DNA, the CDR3 is TGTGCCAGCAACTCCGGGACAGGGTATAATTCACCCCTCCACTTT.

The CDR3 loop is CASSPLAGGPQETQYF. The CDR3 DNA is TGTGCCAGCTCACCCCTAGCGGGGGGGCCGCAAGAGACCCAGTACTTC. V gene TRBV18 combines with J gene TRBJ2-5; 12 nucleotides align to TRBD2. Germline values: CDR1 KGHSH, CDR2 LQKENI. V was pared by 3 bases and J by 2 bases, with 4 bases of the junction left unmatched. This CDR3 has 16 residues.

The chain couples TRBV5-4 to TRBJ1-5; 9 positions agree with TRBD1. With 4 bases clipped from V and 2 bases from J, the junction kept 7 bases outside the gene matches. The CDR3 is made up of 16 amino acids. Germline V gene data show CDR1 as SGHNT and CDR2 as YYREEE (reference sequence). CDR3 nucleotides: TGTGCCAGCAGCCGGACGGGACAGGGCGGCAATCAGCCCCAGCATTTT. It is translated as CASSRTGQGGNQPQHF.

The gene calls are TRBV28 and TRBJ1-1; D remains ambiguous. The CDR3 extends over 12 amino acids. Germline assignment: CDR1 MDHEN and CDR2 SYDVKM. Trimming pared 5 bases from V and 5 bases from J, leaving 9 bases between. In DNA form, the CDR3 reads TGTGCCAGCAGTCTAGGGTGGACTGAAGCTTTCTTT. This gives the protein CASSLGWTEAFF.

J is TRBJ2-1 and V is TRBV2; D might be TRBD1 or TRBD2, each matching 5 bases. Germline CDR1 is SNHLY and CDR2 is FYNNEI. The CDR3 has 12 amino acids. Trimming took off 6 bases at V and 14 bases at J, with 17 bases between the two ends. The CDR3 here is CASRDLRDREFF. Written as DNA, the CDR3 is TGTGCCAGCAGAGACCTCCGGGACCGAGAGTTCTTC.

This clone appeared a single time. This chain links TRBV19 with TRBJ2-7; D not certain. In germline, CDR1 is LNHDA, CDR2 SQIVND (reference sequence). V shed 0 bases and J shed 1 base, with 10 bases lying between them. This CDR3 spans 15 amino acids. The chain's CDR3 is CASSIDQGISYEQYF. CDR3 DNA: TGTGCCAGTAGTATAGATCAAGGGATATCCTACGAGCAGTACTTC.

The chain couples TRBV3-1 (or the pseudogene TRBV3-2) to TRBJ1-2, with TRBD1 matching 8 bases. The trim removed 1 base at V and 6 bases at J, leaving 7 bases unmatched. The CDR3 is 15 amino acids. Germline V gene data show CDR1 as LGHDT and CDR2 as YNNKEL (reference sequence). The CDR3 DNA reads as TGTGCCAGCAGCCAAGTGCCCGACAGGGGCCATGGCTACACCTTC. The encoded protein is CASSQVPDRGHGYTF.

The V call is TRBV19, the J call TRBJ2-7; D is possibly TRBD1 (5 bases). CDR1 and CDR2 from the germline V gene are LNHDA and SQIVND (reference sequence). The CDR3 spans 14 residues. The germline V and J ends were trimmed by 4 bases and 2 bases, with 12 bases remaining between them. The DNA of the CDR3 is TGTGCCAGTAGTACACCCGACAGTCCCTACGAGCAGTACTTC. Residues: CASSTPDSPYEQYF.

This rearrangement joins TRBV28 to TRBJ1-1; the match to TRBD1 covers 8 bases. This CDR3 contains 14 residues. The V segment lost 6 bases and the J segment 10 bases; nucleotides outside the gene matches: 13. Germline CDR1 MDHEN, CDR2 SYDVKM. The DNA of the CDR3 is TGTGCCAGCAGGGTCCAGGGGGCCAATGGAAGAGCTTTCTTT. Encoded protein: CASRVQGANGRAFF.

This chain uses TRBV24-1 with TRBJ2-3, with TRBD2 matching over 13 bases. The CDR3 totals 18 residues. CDR1 is KGHDR and CDR2 is SFDVKD in the germline V gene. V was clipped by 3 bases and J by 4 bases; unmatched bases: 9. CDR3: CATSDPGLAGERADTQYF. The CDR3 nucleotides are TGTGCCACCAGTGATCCCGGACTAGCGGGAGAGAGAGCAGATACGCAGTATTTT.

This chain uses TRBV27 with TRBJ1-5; TRBD1 is a possible D gene (5 bases). V shed 4 bases and J shed 4 bases, with 8 bases lying between them. The CDR3 spans 13 residues. CDR1 is MNHEY and CDR2 is SMNVEV in the germline V gene (reference sequence). The CDR3 loop reads CASSSKGNQPQHF. Written as DNA, the CDR3 is TGTGCCAGCAGTTCAAAGGGGAATCAGCCCCAGCATTTT.

The rearrangement uses TRBV7-6 and TRBJ2-3; no firm D call. In germline, CDR1 is SGHVS, CDR2 FNYEAQ. The CDR3 has 11 residues. V lost 6 bases, J lost 3 bases, and 4 bases lay in between. The CDR3: CASSRTDTQYF. The CDR3 DNA follows: TGTGCCAGCAGTAGGACAGATACGCAGTATTTT.

V is TRBV28 and J is TRBJ2-2, with D possibly TRBD2 on 5 matching bases. The V and J ends lost 5 bases and 6 bases respectively, with 10 bases between them. Germline V lookup: CDR1 MDHEN, CDR2 SYDVKM. The CDR3 runs 13 residues. The CDR3 bases are TGTGCCAGCAGTGCTACTAGTTCCGGGGAGCTGTTTTTT. This translates into CASSATSSGELFF.

The V gene is TRBV7-2, the J gene TRBJ1-1, with D unresolved. CDR1 is SGHTA, CDR2 FQGNSA, per germline. V dropped 9 bases and J dropped 5 bases, with 13 bases sitting between them. The CDR3 is 12 amino acids. CDR3 DNA: TGTGCCAGTAGAACTAAAGGGACTGAAGCTTTCTTT. Its protein product is CASRTKGTEAFF. The full variable domain, rest sourced from reference TRBV7-2 and TRBJ1-1, is GAGVSQSPSNKVTEKGKDVELRCDPISGHTALYWYRQSLGQGLEFLIYFQGNSAPDKSGLPSDRFSAERTGGSVSTLTIQRTQQEDSAVYLCASRTKGTEAFFGQGTRLTVV.

This chain connects TRBV6-1 to TRBJ2-3, with 12 bases fitting TRBD2. V lost 2 bases, J lost 2 bases, and 8 bases stayed unmatched. The CDR3 is 18 residues long. Germline-derived CDR1 and CDR2 are MNHNS and SASEGT. This chain's CDR3 is CASSEPLAGGGITDTQYF. The CDR3 region has the DNA TGTGCCAGCAGTGAACCCCTAGCGGGGGGGGGAATCACAGATACGCAGTATTTT.

This chain links TRBV4-2 with TRBJ2-7; no firm D call. CDR3 length equals 12 residues. The germline CDR1 and CDR2 sequences are LGHNA and YNFKEQ. Trimming left V 0 bases short and J 12 bases short, with 12 bases between. The CDR3 DNA reads as TGTGCCAGCAGCCAAGATACCCCGAGGCGGTACTTC. This sequence encodes CASSQDTPRRYF.

The chain recombines TRBV2 with TRBJ1-2, with D maybe TRBD1 (6 bases). V was shortened by 6 bases and J by 8 bases, with 13 bases between the two germline ends. The CDR3 is made up of 12 amino acids. The germline V gene encodes CDR1 SNHLY and CDR2 FYNNEI. The CDR3 DNA sequence: TGTGCCAGCAGAGGCACAGGGTTAGGCTACACCTTC. Translating it yields CASRGTGLGYTF.

The chain links TRBV19 to TRBJ2-1; maybe TRBD1 (5 bases). The V gene lost 3 bases and the J gene lost 5 bases, with 8 bases spanning the gap. The germline V gene encodes CDR1 LNHDA and CDR2 SQIVND (reference sequence). CDR3 size: 13 residues. CDR3 region: CASSIMDNNEQFF. CDR3 DNA sequence: TGTGCCAGTAGTATTATGGACAACAATGAGCAGTTCTTC.